This entry describes one T cell receptor beta chain. The antigen is undetermined. The assay was immunoSEQ multiplex PCR, and TCRdb's table has in-frame clones only and misses some. Among tens of thousands of clones, over 75% were seen once, and the ten largest hold 2.5% to 3.5%. The data derive from a study of cytotoxic CD8 clonotypes in ibrutinib-treated CLL. Study at large: Within the patient group, 11 were relapsed/refractory and roughly 15 treatment-naive, and around 17 were IGHV unmutated. Overall study results and limits: Contraction or stability on treatment was seen for public clonotypes, which were uncommon. Clonality increased at ibrutinib response and stayed stable in sustained remission. At progression, however, it fell back toward baseline.

Trimming stripped 5 bases from V and 7 bases from J, with 17 bases between. The CDR3 loop spans 14 amino acids. CDR1 and CDR2 (germline): SGHRS, YFSETQ. This chain connects TRBV5-1 to TRBJ2-3; D is undetermined. The TCR was taken from a human donor with chronic lymphocytic leukemia. Specimen: PBMCs, collected after 12 months of ibrutinib treatment. CDR3: CASRTDWVSNTQYF. Written as DNA, the CDR3 is TGCGCCAGCAGAACTGACTGGGTGTCAAATACGCAGTATTTT.